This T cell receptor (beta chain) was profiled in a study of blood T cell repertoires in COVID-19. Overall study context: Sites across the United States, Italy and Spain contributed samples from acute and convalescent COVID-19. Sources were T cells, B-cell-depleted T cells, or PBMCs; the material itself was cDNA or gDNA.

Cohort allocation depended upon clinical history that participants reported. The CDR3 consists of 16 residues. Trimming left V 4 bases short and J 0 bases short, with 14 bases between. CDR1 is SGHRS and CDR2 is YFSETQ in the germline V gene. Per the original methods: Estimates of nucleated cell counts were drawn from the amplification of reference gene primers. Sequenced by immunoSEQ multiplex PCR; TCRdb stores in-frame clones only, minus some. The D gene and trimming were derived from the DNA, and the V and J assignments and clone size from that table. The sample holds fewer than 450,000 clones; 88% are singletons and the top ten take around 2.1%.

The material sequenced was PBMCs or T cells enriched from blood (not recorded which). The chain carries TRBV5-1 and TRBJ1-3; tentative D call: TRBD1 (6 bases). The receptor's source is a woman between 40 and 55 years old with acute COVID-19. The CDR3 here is CASSLTSGASGNTIYF. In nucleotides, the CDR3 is TGCGCCAGCAGCCTTACATCAGGGGCCTCTGGAAACACCATATATTTT.